The entry below describes one TCR beta chain. No antigen is known for it. Primers: 60 Vbeta forward and 13 Jbeta reverse. Only in-frame clones appear in the TCRdb table, and some are missing; sequencing was by immunoSEQ multiplex PCR. In the table there are under 150,000 clones, around three quarters of which are singletons. The sample belongs to a study of cytomegalovirus exposure and HLA in healthy donors. Overall study results and limits: In vitro data verified three CMV-associated chains as specific for CMV antigens. With high specificity and sensitivity, the classifier reportedly diagnosed cytomegalovirus status. A later analysis linked a missense variant in DCLRE1C to the trimming of TCR beta V and J genes.

This sequence was found in a woman aged 30 to 39 in good health and CMV-seropositive. Sequencing input: PBMCs.

CDR3 sequence (DNA): TGCGCCAGCAGCTTGGGTTCAGGGGGAGACACCGGGGAGCTGTTTTTT. Protein: CASSLGSGGDTGELFF. The chain couples TRBV5-1 to TRBJ2-2, with 7 nucleotides matching TRBD1. From germline, CDR1 is SGHRS and CDR2 YFSETQ. The CDR3 contains 16 residues. Losses at the gene ends were 0 bases for V and 3 bases for J; bases not matched to a gene: 5.